Shown below are 5 T cell receptor beta chains from a single sample sequenced in a study of T cells in Graves' hyperthyroidism and ophthalmopathy. Amplification yielded TCR beta CDR3 regions, with RNA transcripts as the source. Initially, a first-round RT-PCR of the TCR CDR3 employed the HTBI primer set. TCRdb called the multiplex PCR reads again in MiXCR, with one record for every CDR3 protein. In the table there are 300,000 to 400,000 distinct CDR3 sequences, approximately 14% of which are singletons. The sequencing sample was made of blood. The receptors stem from a woman in her thirties with Graves' ophthalmopathy.

The chain has TRBV7-2 and TRBJ2-1; TRBD2 aligns across 10 bases. Per germline, CDR1 SGHTA and CDR2 FQGNSA. Germline trimming cut 4 bases from V and 6 bases from J; bases unmatched to any gene: 6. This CDR3 region has 15 residues. The CDR3 DNA is TGTGCCAGCAGCTCGAGCGGGGGGGCTCTCAATGAGCAGTTCTTC. It codes for CASSSSGGALNEQFF.

The chain is built from TRBV7-6 and TRBJ2-7, with 7 bases aligning to TRBD2. CDR1 and CDR2 (germline): SGHVS, FNYEAQ. CDR3 length: 13 residues. V was clipped by 4 bases and J by 4 bases; unmatched bases: 4. The CDR3 DNA is TGTGCCAGCAGCTCCCACGGGGGGTACGAGCAGTACTTC. As protein: CASSSHGGYEQYF.

This clonotype was counted ten times or more. CDR3 amino acids: CASSGTGDYEQYF. In DNA form, the CDR3 reads TGTGCCAGCAGTGGGACAGGAGACTACGAGCAGTACTTC. The genes are TRBV6-1 and TRBJ2-7; 7 bases are shared with TRBD1. Per the germline V gene, CDR1 is MNHNS and CDR2 is SASEGT. The CDR3 spans 13 residues. J gave up 3 bases and V 4 bases, and 3 bases lay outside the gene matches.

There are many counts of this clonotype. CDR3 nucleotides: TGCAGTGCTAGAGATCCAACTAGCGGGGGGTACGGGCAGTTCTTC. Its protein product is CSARDPTSGGYGQFF. The V call is TRBV20-1, the J call TRBJ2-1, with 12 bases fitting TRBD2. V was clipped by 0 bases and J by 12 bases; unmatched bases: 9. Germline loops: CDR1 DFQATT, CDR2 SNEGSKA (reference sequence). This CDR3 has 15 amino acids.

This clonotype was counted ten times or more. The V call is TRBV7-8, the J call TRBJ2-2; 12 bases line up with TRBD2. With V trimmed by 5 bases and J by 6 bases, 4 bases remained unmatched. Germline V gives CDR1 SGHVS, CDR2 FQNEAQ. The CDR3 runs 15 residues. CDR3 coding DNA: TGTGCCAGCAGCCACCTAGCGGGGGGGCCCGGGGAGCTGTTTTTT. This encodes CASSHLAGGPGELFF.